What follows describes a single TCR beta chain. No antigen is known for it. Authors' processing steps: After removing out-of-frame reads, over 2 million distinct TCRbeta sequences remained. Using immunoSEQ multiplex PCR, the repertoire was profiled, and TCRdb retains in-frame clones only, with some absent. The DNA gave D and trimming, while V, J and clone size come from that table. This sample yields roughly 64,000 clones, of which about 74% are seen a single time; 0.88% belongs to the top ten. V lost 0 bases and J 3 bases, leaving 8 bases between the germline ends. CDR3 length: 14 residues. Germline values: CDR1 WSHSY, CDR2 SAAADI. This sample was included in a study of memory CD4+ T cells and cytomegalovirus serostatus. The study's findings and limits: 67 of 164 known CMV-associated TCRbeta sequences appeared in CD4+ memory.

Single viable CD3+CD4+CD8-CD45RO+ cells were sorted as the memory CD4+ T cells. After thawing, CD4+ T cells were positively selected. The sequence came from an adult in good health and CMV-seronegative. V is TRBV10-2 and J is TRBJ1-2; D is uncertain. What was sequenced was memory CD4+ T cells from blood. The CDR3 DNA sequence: TGCGCCAGCAGTGAGTCGACTTGGGACTATGGCTACACCTTC. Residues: CASSESTWDYGYTF.